Reported below is one TCR beta chain. The antigen is undetermined. Samples came from healthy bone marrow donors. Researchers ran the PCR with 60 Vbeta and 13 Jbeta primers. Here immunoSEQ multiplex PCR was the method, and the copy in TCRdb shows in-frame clones only, minus some. This table holds fewer than 250,000 clones, roughly 80% found once. The CDR3 has 16 residues. The trim removed 2 bases at V and 7 bases at J, leaving 6 bases unmatched. Germline CDR1 and CDR2: SEHNR and FQNEAQ (reference sequence). The data originate from a study of cytomegalovirus exposure and HLA in healthy donors. Findings and limits, study-wide: What was likely a sequencing artifact was a cluster of highly shared sequence variants.

The chain carries TRBV7-9 and TRBJ2-2; 11 nucleotides agree with TRBD2. Input material: PBMCs. This TCR came from a woman aged 45-65 years in good health and CMV-seronegative. CDR3 region: CASSLTSGSTDGELFF. In DNA, the CDR3 is TGTGCCAGCAGCTTAACTAGCGGGAGCACGGACGGGGAGCTGTTTTTT.